The following is a TCR beta chain sequence with its context. In the original processing: Amplified reference gene primers provided the basis for estimating nucleated cell counts. Data came from immunoSEQ multiplex PCR; TCRdb stores just in-frame clones and leaves some out. The V and J calls and clone size come from that table; D and trimming were worked out from the DNA. The data show roughly 110,000 clones, about 82% seen once. This sample is part of a study of blood T cell repertoires in COVID-19. At the level of the study: T cells, B-cell-depleted T cells, or PBMCs provided the cDNA or gDNA that served as material.

Trimming removed 2 bases from V and 1 base from J, with 6 bases in between. The CDR3 runs to 14 residues. Germline CDR1 reads MGHDK; CDR2 reads SYGVNS. The Seattle patients, enrolled during active infection, were followed longitudinally. This chain joins TRBV25-1 and TRBJ2-1; D uncertain. The sequence was collected from a man at least 80 years old with COVID-19, enrolled during active disease. The material sequenced was peripheral blood. The CDR3 loop is CASSEDNSYNEQFF. CDR3 bases: TGTGCCAGCAGTGAAGACAATTCCTACAATGAGCAGTTCTTC.